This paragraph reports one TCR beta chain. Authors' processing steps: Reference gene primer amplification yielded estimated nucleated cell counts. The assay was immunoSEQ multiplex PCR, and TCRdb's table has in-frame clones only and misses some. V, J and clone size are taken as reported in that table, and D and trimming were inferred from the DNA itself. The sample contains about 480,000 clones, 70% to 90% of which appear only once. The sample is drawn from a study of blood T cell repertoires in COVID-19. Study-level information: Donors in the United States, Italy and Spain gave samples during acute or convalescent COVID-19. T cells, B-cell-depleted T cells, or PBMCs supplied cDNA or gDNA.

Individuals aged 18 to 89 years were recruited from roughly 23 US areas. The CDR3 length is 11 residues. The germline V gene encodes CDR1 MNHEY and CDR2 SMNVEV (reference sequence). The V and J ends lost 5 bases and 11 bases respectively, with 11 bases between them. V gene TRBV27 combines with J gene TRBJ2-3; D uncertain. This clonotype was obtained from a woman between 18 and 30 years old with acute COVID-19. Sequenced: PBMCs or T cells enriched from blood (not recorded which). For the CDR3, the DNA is TGTGCCAGCAGTCTCCGACTGAAGCAGTATTTT. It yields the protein CASSLRLKQYF.